This T cell receptor (beta chain) emerged from a study of cytomegalovirus exposure and HLA in healthy donors. General study findings and limits: It was only CMV serostatus that was available as immune exposure information.

Of note for this clone: Its specificity is unknown.

The V gene's germline CDR1 is SGHDN and CDR2 FVKESK. J gave up 3 bases and V 2 bases, and 5 bases lay outside the gene matches. The CDR3 covers 15 residues. The PCR was carried out with 60 Vbeta primers and 13 Jbeta primers. Generated by immunoSEQ multiplex PCR, the TCRdb table keeps only in-frame clones and is missing some. The sample carries fewer than 200,000 clones, 76% recorded once. Sequenced input: PBMCs. This TCR was sampled from a female donor in good health and CMV-seronegative. The chain employs TRBV14 and TRBJ2-7, with 9 positions matching TRBD1. The chain's CDR3 is CASSQRGQGVYEQYF. Here the CDR3 DNA reads TGTGCCAGCAGCCAAAGGGGACAGGGAGTCTACGAGCAGTACTTC. The full variable domain, in which reference TRBV14 and TRBJ2-7 provide the parts outside the CDR3, is EAGVTQFPSHSVIEKGQTVTLRCDPISGHDNLYWYRRVMGKEIKFLLHFVKESKQDESGMPNNRFLAERTGGTYSTLKVQPAELEDSGVYFCASSQRGQGVYEQYFGPGTRLTVT.